These T cell receptor beta chains were read from a single sample in a study of patients and donors after allogeneic stem cell transplantation. TCRdb re-analysed the RT-PCR reads in MiXCR, keeping a single row per CDR3 protein. The repertoire has fewer than 500,000 distinct CDR3 sequences, roughly 16% of them found once; the top ten carry roughly 7.2%. The sequenced material came from blood, either unsorted or a sorted T cell fraction (not recorded which). All receptors come from a human donor who was either an allogeneic HSCT recipient or a stem cell or donor lymphocyte infusion donor (not recorded which). It is not recorded whose cells these are; they may come from a transplant donor. Each CDR3 is given with its conserved first and last residue. D genes are given only for firm matches. Where a row states a size, it is once, few, many or the class of an expanded clone; other rows omit it.

DNA	CDR3	size	V	J	D	length
TGTGCCAGCAGTTTAGGGACTATAATACATCTCGACTCCTACAATGAGCAGTTCTTC	CASSLGTIIHLDSYNEQFF	-	TRBV12-3/TRBV12-4	TRBJ2-1	-	19
TGCGCCAGCAGCCAAGAGGATGGTGGATGGGAGACCCAGTACTTC	CASSQEDGGWETQYF	-	TRBV4-1	TRBJ2-5	-	15
TGTGCCAGCACTGCCGACAGCGGGGGGAACGAGCAGTACTTC	CASTADSGGNEQYF	-	TRBV2	TRBJ2-7	TRBD2	14
TGTGCCATCAGTGAAGGTCTACTAGCCTGGGAGACCCAGTACTTC	CAISEGLLAWETQYF	-	TRBV10-3	TRBJ2-5	-	15
TGCGCCAGCAGCCAAGAGAGGGGGACAGGGTGGTCCCAGTACTTC	CASSQERGTGWSQYF	-	TRBV4-3	TRBJ2-5	TRBD1	15
TGTGCCAGCAGCCATCGGGTAGCTGAAGCTTTCTTT	CASSHRVAEAFF	-	TRBV3-1	TRBJ1-1	-	12
TGTGCCACCAGTGAAATGGACAGGGCCTCCTACAATGAGCAGTTCTTC	CATSEMDRASYNEQFF	many	TRBV24-1	TRBJ2-1	TRBD1	16
TGTGCCAGCAGTTACTCGATTGTCCAGGGCATGGCAGGTGGAAACTATGGCTACACCTTC	CASSYSIVQGMAGGNYGYTF	few	TRBV6-2/TRBV6-3	TRBJ1-2	-	20
TGCGCCAGCAGCTTCGGGCGACTCCTGGTGAATGAGCAGTTCTTC	CASSFGRLLVNEQFF	-	TRBV5-1	TRBJ2-1	-	15
TGCGCCAGCAGCCAAGAAGCTTGGGTGAACACTGAAGCTTTCTTT	CASSQEAWVNTEAFF	-	TRBV4-1	TRBJ1-1	-	15
TGTGCCAGCAGTGAATTGTATCCAGGGGGCAAGACTGAAGCTTTCTTT	CASSELYPGGKTEAFF	-	TRBV2	TRBJ1-1	TRBD1	16
TGTGCCAGCAGTTACCCTAAGGGTGGGGGAGGCGGAAATCAGCCCCAGCATTTT	CASSYPKGGGGGNQPQHF	many	TRBV6-5	TRBJ1-5	-	18
TGCAGTGCTATTAATACCAAAACACGAAGAGAGCAGTTCTTC	CSAINTKTRREQFF	few	TRBV20-1	TRBJ2-1	-	14
TGTGCCAGCAGCTTGTTACCCGGGGCAGCTGATGGCTACACCTTC	CASSLLPGAADGYTF	many	TRBV7-8	TRBJ1-2	-	15
TGTGCCAGCAGCTCCTCCGGACAGGGCAGGACGACTGAAGCTTTCTTT	CASSSSGQGRTTEAFF	-	TRBV6-1	TRBJ1-1	TRBD1	16
TGTGCCAGCAGTTTACGTATCACTCTCTATGGCTACACCTTC	CASSLRITLYGYTF	-	TRBV12-3/TRBV12-4	TRBJ1-2	-	14
TGTGCCGGCCCTTTGGGGGTGAGGGCCGATACGCAGTATTTT	CAGPLGVRADTQYF	-	TRBV6-4	TRBJ2-3	-	14
TGTGCCAGCAGCCAAGATCTTCCGGGAAGTCATACGCAGTATTTT	CASSQDLPGSHTQYF	-	TRBV3-1	TRBJ2-3	-	15
TGCAGTGCTAGACAGCGACAAAACTATGGCTACACCTTC	CSARQRQNYGYTF	-	TRBV20-1	TRBJ1-2	-	13
TGTGCCAGCAGTTTAGACAGGACCCGGACTGAAGCTTTCTTT	CASSLDRTRTEAFF	-	TRBV27	TRBJ1-1	-	14
TGTGCCAGCAGCTTGGACGTAGTGCAGACCCAGTACTTC	CASSLDVVQTQYF	-	TRBV3-1	TRBJ2-5	-	13
TGTGCCAGCAGTGCGGGAGACAGGGGGATCGGAGAGACCCAGTACTTC	CASSAGDRGIGETQYF	-	TRBV2	TRBJ2-5	TRBD1	16
TGCAGAGCTAGAGAGAACTCCTATAATTCACCCCTCCACTTT	CRARENSYNSPLHF	-	TRBV20-1	TRBJ1-6	-	14
TGCAGTGCTAGACTCCAGGGCTTGGATGAGCAGTTCTTC	CSARLQGLDEQFF	-	TRBV20-1	TRBJ2-1	-	13
TGTGCCAGCAGCTTAGGACAGTTCTACGAGCAGTACTTC	CASSLGQFYEQYF	few	TRBV7-9	TRBJ2-7	-	13
TGCAGCGTCCGTATGGGGGGGGGAGGTGGCACAGATACGCAGTATTTT	CSVRMGGGGGTDTQYF	-	TRBV29-1	TRBJ2-3	TRBD2	16
TGTGCCAGCAGCCCGGACCTTGGGGATGAGCAGTTCTTC	CASSPDLGDEQFF	few	TRBV7-2	TRBJ2-1	-	13
TGTGCCAGCAGTACTACCGGGGGTATGAACACTGAAGCTTTCTTT	CASSTTGGMNTEAFF	many	TRBV12-3/TRBV12-4	TRBJ1-1	-	15
TGTGCCAGCAGTTTAGGGCGGTATAACACTGAAGCTTTCTTT	CASSLGRYNTEAFF	few	TRBV12-3/TRBV12-4	TRBJ1-1	-	14
TGTGCCAGCAACTCGGGGGAGTTTGGCTACGAGCAGTACTTC	CASNSGEFGYEQYF	-	TRBV7-8	TRBJ2-7	-	14
TGTGCCAGCAGCCAAGGTGCGGCAGGGGGTCAGTACTTC	CASSQGAAGGQYF	-	TRBV3-1	TRBJ2-4	TRBD1	13
TGTGCCAGCAGGGACAGCCTAGTAGCTAAGGTTGATGAGCAGTTCTTC	CASRDSLVAKVDEQFF	-	TRBV2	TRBJ2-1	-	16
TGTGCCAGCAACCTCCCGAACACTGAAGCTTTCTTT	CASNLPNTEAFF	-	TRBV6-8	TRBJ1-1	-	12
TGTGCCAGCAGCCAACCAGAAAGGAGGGCAGGGGATGCCAATGAGCAGTTCTTC	CASSQPERRAGDANEQFF	few	TRBV4-2	TRBJ2-1	-	18
TGTGCCAGCAGACCAGTCCCCGGGACAGGGTTTAACTATGGCTACACCTTC	CASRPVPGTGFNYGYTF	many	TRBV12-3/TRBV12-4	TRBJ1-2	TRBD1	17
TGTGCCAGCAGCTTAGATCCTACCCAAAACATTCAGTACTTC	CASSLDPTQNIQYF	-	TRBV11-2	TRBJ2-4	-	14